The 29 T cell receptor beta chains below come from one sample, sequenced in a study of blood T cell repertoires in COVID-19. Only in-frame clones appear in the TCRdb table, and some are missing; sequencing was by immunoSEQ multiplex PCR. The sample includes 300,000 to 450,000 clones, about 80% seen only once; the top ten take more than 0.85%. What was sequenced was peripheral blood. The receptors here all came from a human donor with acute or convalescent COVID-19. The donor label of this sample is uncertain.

The CDR3 sequence is CASSQRQGSSGANVLTF. The CDR3, as DNA: TGCGCCAGCAGCCAAAGACAGGGGAGTTCTGGGGCCAACGTCCTGACTTTC. The J gene is TRBJ2-6, the V gene TRBV4-1; 8 positions agree with TRBD1. The germline V gene encodes CDR1 MGHRA and CDR2 YSYEKL. The CDR3 loop spans 17 amino acids. After removal of 2 bases from V and 1 base from J, the junction contained 4 bases not matched to a gene.

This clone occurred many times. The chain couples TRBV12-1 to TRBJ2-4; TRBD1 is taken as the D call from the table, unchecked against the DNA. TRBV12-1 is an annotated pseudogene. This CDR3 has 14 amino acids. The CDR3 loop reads CASSFVQAKNIQYF. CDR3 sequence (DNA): TGTGCCAGCAGCTTTGTACAGGCCAAAAACATTCAGTACTTC.

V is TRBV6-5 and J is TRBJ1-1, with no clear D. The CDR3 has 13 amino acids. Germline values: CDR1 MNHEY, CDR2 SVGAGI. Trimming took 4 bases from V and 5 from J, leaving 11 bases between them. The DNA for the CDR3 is TGTGCCAGCAGTTTCCGACCGGGAACTGAAGCTTTCTTT. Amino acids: CASSFRPGTEAFF.

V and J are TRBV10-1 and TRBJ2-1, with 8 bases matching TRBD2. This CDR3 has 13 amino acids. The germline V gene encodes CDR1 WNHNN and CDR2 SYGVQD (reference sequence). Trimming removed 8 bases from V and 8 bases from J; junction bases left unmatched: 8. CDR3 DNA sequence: TGCGCCAGCTTCGGGACTAGTGACTATGAGCAGTTCTTC. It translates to CASFGTSDYEQFF.

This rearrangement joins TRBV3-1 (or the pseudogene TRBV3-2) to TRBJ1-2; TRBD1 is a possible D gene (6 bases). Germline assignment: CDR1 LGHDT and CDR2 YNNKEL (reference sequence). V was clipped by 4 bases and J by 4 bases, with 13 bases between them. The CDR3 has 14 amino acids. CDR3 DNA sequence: TGTGCCAGCAGCCCGATGACAGGAATCTATGGCTACACCTTC. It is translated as CASSPMTGIYGYTF.

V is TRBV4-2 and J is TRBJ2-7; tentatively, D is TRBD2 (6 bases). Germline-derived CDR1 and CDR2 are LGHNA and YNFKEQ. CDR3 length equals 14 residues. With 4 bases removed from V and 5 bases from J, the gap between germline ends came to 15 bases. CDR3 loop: CASSRRDSPHEQYF. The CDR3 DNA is TGTGCCAGCAGCCGGAGGGACTCCCCCCACGAGCAGTACTTC.

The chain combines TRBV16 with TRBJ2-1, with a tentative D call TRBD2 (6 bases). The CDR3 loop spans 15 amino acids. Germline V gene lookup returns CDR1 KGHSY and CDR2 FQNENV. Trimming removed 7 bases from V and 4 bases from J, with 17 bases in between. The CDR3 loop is CASTSGGMIYNEQFF. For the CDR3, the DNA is TGTGCCAGCACCTCCGGAGGGATGATATACAATGAGCAGTTCTTC.

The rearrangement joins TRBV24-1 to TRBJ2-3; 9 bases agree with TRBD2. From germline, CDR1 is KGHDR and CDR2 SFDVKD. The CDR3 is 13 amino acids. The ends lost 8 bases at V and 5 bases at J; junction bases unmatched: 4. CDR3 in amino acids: CATTKTSGDTQYF. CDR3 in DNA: TGTGCCACCACCAAGACTAGCGGAGATACGCAGTATTTT.

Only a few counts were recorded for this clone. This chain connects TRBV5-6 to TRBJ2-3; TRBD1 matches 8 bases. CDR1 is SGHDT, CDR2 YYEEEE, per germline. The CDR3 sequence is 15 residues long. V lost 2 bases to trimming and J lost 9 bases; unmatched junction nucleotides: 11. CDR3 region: CASSFQDRVHRTQYF. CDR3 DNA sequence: TGTGCCAGCAGCTTCCAGGACAGGGTCCATCGCACGCAGTATTTT.

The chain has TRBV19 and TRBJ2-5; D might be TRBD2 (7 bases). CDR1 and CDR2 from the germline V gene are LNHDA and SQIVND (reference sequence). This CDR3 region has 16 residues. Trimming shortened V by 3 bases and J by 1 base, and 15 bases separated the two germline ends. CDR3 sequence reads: CASSMGGGGRQETQYF. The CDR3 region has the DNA TGTGCCAGTAGTATGGGTGGGGGGGGCCGCCAAGAGACCCAGTACTTC. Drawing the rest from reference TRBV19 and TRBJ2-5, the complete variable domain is DGGITQSPKYLFRKEGQNVTLSCEQNLNHDAMYWYRQDPGQGLRLIYYSQIVNDFQKGDIAEGYSVSREKKESFPLTVTSAQKNPTAFYLCASSMGGGGRQETQYFGPGTRLLVL.

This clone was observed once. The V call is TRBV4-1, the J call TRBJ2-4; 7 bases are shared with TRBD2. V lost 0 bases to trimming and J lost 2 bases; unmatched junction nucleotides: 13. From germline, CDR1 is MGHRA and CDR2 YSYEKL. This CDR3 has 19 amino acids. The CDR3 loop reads CASSQDGLGSGFSKNIQYF. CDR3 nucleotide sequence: TGCGCCAGCAGCCAAGATGGACTAGGTTCCGGGTTCTCCAAAAACATTCAGTACTTC.

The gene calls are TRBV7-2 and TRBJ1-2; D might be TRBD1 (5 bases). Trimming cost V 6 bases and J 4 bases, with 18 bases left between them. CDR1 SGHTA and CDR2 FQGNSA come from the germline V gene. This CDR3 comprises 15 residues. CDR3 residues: CASSPGGTAFYGYTF. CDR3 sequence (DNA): TGTGCCAGCAGTCCCGGGGGGACGGCCTTCTATGGCTACACCTTC.

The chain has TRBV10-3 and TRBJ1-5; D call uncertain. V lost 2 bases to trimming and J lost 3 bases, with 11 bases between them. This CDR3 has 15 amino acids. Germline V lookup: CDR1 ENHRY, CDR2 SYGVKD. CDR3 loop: CAISEALGLNQPQHF. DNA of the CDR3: TGTGCCATCAGTGAGGCTCTTGGCCTCAATCAGCCCCAGCATTTT.

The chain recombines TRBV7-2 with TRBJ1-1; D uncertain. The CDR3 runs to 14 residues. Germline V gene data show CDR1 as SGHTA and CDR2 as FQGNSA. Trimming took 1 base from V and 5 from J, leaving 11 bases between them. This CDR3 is CASSLEGGRTEAFF. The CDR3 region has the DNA TGTGCCAGCAGCTTAGAGGGTGGGAGGACTGAAGCTTTCTTT.

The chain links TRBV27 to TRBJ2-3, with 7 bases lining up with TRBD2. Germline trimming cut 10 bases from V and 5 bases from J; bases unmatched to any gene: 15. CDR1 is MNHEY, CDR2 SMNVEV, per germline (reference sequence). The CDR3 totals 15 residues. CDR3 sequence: CATALLGRVGDTQYF. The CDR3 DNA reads TGTGCCACCGCCCTTCTGGGGAGGGTTGGAGATACGCAGTATTTT.

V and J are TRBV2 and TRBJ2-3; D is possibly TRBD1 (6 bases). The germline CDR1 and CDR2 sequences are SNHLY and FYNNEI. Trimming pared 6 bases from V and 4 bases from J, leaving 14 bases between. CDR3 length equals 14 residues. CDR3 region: CASSRGRGSDTQYF. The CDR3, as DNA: TGTGCCAGCAGCCGGGGAAGGGGGTCAGATACGCAGTATTTT.

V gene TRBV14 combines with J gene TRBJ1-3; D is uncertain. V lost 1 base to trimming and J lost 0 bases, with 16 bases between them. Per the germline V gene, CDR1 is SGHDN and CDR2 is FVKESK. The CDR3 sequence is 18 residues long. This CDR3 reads CASSQGSGSSYSGNTIYF. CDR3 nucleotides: TGTGCCAGCAGCCAAGGTAGCGGCAGCTCTTACTCTGGAAACACCATATATTTT.

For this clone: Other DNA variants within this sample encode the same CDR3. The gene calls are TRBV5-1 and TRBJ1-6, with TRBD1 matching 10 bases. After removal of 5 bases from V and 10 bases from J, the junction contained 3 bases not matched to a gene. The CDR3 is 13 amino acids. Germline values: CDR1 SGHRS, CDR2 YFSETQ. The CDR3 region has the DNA TGCGCCAGCAGTCGGGACAGGGGATCACCCCTCCACTTT. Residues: CASSRDRGSPLHF.

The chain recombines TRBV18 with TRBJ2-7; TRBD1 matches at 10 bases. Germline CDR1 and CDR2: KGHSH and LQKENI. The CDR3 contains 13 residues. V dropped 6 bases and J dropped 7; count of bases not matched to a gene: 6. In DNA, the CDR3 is TGTGCCAGCTCGCCCGGGACAGGGGAAGAGCAGTACTTC. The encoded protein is CASSPGTGEEQYF.

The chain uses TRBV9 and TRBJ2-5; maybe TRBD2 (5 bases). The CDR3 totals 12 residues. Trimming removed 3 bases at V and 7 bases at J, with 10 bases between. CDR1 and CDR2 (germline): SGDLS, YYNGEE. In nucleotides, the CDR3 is TGTGCCAGCAGCGAGAGCGAGGGGACCCAGTACTTC. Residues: CASSESEGTQYF.

The CDR3: CASRQGGAKNIQYF. The CDR3 DNA reads as TGTGCCAGCAGACAGGGGGGAGCCAAAAACATTCAGTACTTC. V is TRBV11-2 and J is TRBJ2-4; 8 positions agree with TRBD1. The junction had 1 base not matched to a gene; V was cut back by 6 bases and J by 0 bases. The CDR3 is made up of 14 amino acids. Germline V gene lookup returns CDR1 SGHAT and CDR2 FQNNGV.

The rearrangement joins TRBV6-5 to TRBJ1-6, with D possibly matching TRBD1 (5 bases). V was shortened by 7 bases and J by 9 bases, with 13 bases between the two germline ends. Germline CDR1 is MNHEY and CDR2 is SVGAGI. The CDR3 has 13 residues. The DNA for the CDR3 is TGTGCCAGCAAGGAAAGGGGATTTTCACCCCTCCACTTT. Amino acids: CASKERGFSPLHF.

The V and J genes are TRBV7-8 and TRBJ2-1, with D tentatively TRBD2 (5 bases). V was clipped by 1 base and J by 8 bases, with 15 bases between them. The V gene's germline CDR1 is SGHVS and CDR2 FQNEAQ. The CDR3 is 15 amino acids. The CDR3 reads CASSLERGSSDEQFF. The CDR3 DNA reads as TGTGCCAGCAGCTTAGAGCGCGGGTCTAGTGATGAGCAGTTCTTC.

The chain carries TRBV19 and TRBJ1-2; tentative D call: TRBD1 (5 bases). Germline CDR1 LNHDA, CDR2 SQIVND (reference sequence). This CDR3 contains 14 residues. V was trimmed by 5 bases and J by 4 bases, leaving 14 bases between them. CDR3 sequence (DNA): TGTGCCAGTAGTCGACAGCGAGAAGGCTATGGCTACACCTTC. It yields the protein CASSRQREGYGYTF.

The CDR3 loop reads CASSFQKQGILQETQYF. The CDR3 DNA reads as TGTGCCAGCAGTTTCCAGAAACAGGGGATACTACAAGAGACCCAGTACTTC. This rearrangement joins TRBV28 to TRBJ2-5; the match to TRBD1 covers 7 bases. The germline CDR1 and CDR2 sequences are MDHEN and SYDVKM. This CDR3 has 17 residues. J gave up 2 bases and V 3 bases, and 12 bases lay outside the gene matches.

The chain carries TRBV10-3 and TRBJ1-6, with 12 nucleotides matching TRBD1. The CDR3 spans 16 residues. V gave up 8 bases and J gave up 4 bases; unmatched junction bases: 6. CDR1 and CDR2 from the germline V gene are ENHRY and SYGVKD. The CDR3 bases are TGTGCCATCTATGGGACAGGGGGCGGTTATAATTCACCCCTCCACTTT. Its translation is CAIYGTGGGYNSPLHF.

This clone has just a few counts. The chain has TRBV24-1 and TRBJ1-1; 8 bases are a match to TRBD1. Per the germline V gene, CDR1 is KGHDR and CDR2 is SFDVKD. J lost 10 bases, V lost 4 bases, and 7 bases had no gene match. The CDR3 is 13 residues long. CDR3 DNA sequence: TGTGCCACCAGTGACCCCTGGACAGGGACAGCTTTCTTT. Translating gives CATSDPWTGTAFF.

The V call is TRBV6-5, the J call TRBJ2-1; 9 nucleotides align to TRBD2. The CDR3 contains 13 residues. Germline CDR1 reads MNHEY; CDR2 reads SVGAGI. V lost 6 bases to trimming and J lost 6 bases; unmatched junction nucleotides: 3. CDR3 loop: CASRATSGNEQFF. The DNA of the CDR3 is TGTGCCAGCAGAGCGACTAGCGGCAATGAGCAGTTCTTC.

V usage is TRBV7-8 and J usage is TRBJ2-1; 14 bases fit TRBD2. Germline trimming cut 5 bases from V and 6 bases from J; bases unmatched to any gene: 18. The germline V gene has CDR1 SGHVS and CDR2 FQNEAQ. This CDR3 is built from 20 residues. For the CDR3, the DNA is TGTGCCAGCAGCCCCACGCGACTAGCGGGAGGGCCCCTTCGCCTCAATGAGCAGTTCTTC. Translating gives CASSPTRLAGGPLRLNEQFF.